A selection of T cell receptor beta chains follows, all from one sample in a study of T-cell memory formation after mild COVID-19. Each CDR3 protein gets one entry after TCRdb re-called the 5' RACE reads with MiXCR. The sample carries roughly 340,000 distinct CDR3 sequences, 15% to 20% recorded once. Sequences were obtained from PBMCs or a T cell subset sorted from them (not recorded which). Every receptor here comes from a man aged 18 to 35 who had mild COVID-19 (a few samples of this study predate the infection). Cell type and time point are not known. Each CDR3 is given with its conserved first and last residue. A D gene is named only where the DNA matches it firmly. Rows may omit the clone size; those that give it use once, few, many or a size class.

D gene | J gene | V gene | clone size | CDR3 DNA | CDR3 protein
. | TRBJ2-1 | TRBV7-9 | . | TGTGCCAGCAGCTTAGGTCCCTCCGCCGGGGCTGAGGAGCAGTTCTTC | CASSLGPSAGAEEQFF
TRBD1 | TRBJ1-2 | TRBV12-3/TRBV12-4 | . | TGTGCCAGCAGTTCGATCGACAGGGGGAATGGCTACACCTTC | CASSSIDRGNGYTF
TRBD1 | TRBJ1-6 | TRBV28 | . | TGTGCCAGCAGTTTAGGGGACAGCAATTCACCCCTCCACTTT | CASSLGDSNSPLHF
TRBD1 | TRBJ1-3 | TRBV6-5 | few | TGTGCCAGCAGTTACCGGGCCGGGACAGGCCTCCGAAGTGGAAACACCATATATTTT | CASSYRAGTGLRSGNTIYF
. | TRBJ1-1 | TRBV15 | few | TGTGCCACCAGGGATCCGAATTTGGACACTGAAGCTTTCTTT | CATRDPNLDTEAFF
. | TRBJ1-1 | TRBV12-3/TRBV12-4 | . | TGTGCCAGCAGAGCTACAGGACGATCCGAAGCTTTCTTT | CASRATGRSEAFF
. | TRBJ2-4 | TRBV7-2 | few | TGTGCCAGCAGCTTAGATCAGGGGCGGAAAAACATTCAGTACTTC | CASSLDQGRKNIQYF
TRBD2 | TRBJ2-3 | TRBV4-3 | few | TGCGCCAGCAGCCAAGATATGATAGCGGGGGTTACAGATACGCAGTATTTT | CASSQDMIAGVTDTQYF
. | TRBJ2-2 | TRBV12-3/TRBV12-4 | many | TGTGCCAGCAGTGCCTCGATAGGGGTCACCGGGGAGCTGTTTTTT | CASSASIGVTGELFF
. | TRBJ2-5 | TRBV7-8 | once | TGTGCCAGCAGCTTAGAATCCGGTGTTCTGGAGACCCAGTACTTC | CASSLESGVLETQYF
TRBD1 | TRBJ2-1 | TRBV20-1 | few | TGCAGTGCTGGTAGGGACAGGGGCTACAATGAGCAGTTCTTC | CSAGRDRGYNEQFF
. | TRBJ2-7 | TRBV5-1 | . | TGCGCCAGCAGACCGATTAGGGACCTCTACGAGCAGTACTTC | CASRPIRDLYEQYF
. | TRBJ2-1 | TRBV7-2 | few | TGTGCCAGCAGCACGACCCAGGGGATTCATGAGCAGTTCTTC | CASSTTQGIHEQFF
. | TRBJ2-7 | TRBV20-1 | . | TGCAGTGCTAGCAGGGACCGATACTACGAGCAGTACTTC | CSASRDRYYEQYF
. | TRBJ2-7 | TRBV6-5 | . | TGTGCCAGCAGTTACTCCTTGGCCACACTCCCGTCCGAGCAGTACTTC | CASSYSLATLPSEQYF
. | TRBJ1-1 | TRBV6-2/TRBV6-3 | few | TGTGCCAGCAGTTACGTCGGGACAGAAGCTTTCTTT | CASSYVGTEAFF
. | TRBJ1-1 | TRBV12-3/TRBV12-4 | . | TGTGCCAGCAGACCGACGGTGGGGAACACTGAAGCTTTCTTT | CASRPTVGNTEAFF
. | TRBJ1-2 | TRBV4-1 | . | TGCGCCAGCAGCCACGGGGGGGACGGAAGCTACACCTTC | CASSHGGDGSYTF
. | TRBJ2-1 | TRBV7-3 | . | TGTGCCAGCAGCTTAGGACCTTCGAGCTCCTACAATGAGCAGTTCTTC | CASSLGPSSSYNEQFF
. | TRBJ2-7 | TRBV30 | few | TGTGCCTGGAGTGCCGGGAGTGGGTACGAGCAGTACTTC | CAWSAGSGYEQYF
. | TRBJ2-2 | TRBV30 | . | TGTGCCTGGAGGGCAGTTTGTACCGGGGAGCTGTTTTTT | CAWRAVCTGELFF
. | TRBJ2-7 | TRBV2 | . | TGTGCCAGCCACCCGGGGCAGCTCGAGCAGTACTTC | CASHPGQLEQYF
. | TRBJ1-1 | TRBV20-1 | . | TGCAGTGCTGCCCCGTTAGGGAACACTGAAGCTTTCTTT | CSAAPLGNTEAFF
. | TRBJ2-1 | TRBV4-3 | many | TGCGCCAGCAGCCAAGACAGCAGGCATGAGCAGTTCTTC | CASSQDSRHEQFF
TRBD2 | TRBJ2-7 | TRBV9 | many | TGTGCCAGCAGCGCGGGACTAGCGGGCTACGAGCAGTACTTC | CASSAGLAGYEQYF
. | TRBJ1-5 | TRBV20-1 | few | TGCAGTGCTGGCCGGGATTGGGATCAGCCCCAGCATTTT | CSAGRDWDQPQHF
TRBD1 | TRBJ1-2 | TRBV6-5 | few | TGTGCCAGCAGGTCCGACAGGGGGGACACCTATGGCTACACCTTC | CASRSDRGDTYGYTF
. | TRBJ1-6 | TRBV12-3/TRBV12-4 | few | TGTGCCAGCAGTACACAGTTAAATTCACCCCTCCACTTT | CASSTQLNSPLHF
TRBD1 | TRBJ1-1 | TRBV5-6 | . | TGTGCCAGCAGCTCATGGACAGGGAAGAGAGGGACTGAAGCTTTCTTT | CASSSWTGKRGTEAFF
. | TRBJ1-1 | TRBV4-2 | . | TGTGCCAGCAGCCAAGTTTTCAGGGAAAACACTGAAGCTTTCTTT | CASSQVFRENTEAFF
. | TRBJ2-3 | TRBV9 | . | TGTGCCAGCAGCGAGCCGGGCGCTTCCGCAGATACGCAGTATTTT | CASSEPGASADTQYF
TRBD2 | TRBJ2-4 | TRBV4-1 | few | TGCGCCAGCAGCCAAGTTTTTAGCGGGGGGCCCGCGGGCATTCAGTACTTC | CASSQVFSGGPAGIQYF
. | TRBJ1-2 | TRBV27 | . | TGTGCCAGCAGCCTCCGTCCGCTTTATGGCTACACCTTC | CASSLRPLYGYTF
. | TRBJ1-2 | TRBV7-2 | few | TGTGCCAGCAGCTTAGCCCCCACTAGGGGAACTGGCTACACCTTC | CASSLAPTRGTGYTF
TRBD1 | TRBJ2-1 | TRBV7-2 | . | TGTGCCAGCAGCATGGACAGGGGGTCGTACAATGAGCAGTTCTTC | CASSMDRGSYNEQFF
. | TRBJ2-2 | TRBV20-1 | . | TGCAGTGCTAGAGAGAACGGGGCGAACACCGGGGAGCTGTTTTTT | CSARENGANTGELFF
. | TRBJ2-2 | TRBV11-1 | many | TGTGCCAGCAGCTTAGTTACGCCCGGGGAGCTGTTTTTT | CASSLVTPGELFF
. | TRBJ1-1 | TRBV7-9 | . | TGTGCCAGCAGCCCGGGTCTCGCTGAAGCTTTCTTT | CASSPGLAEAFF
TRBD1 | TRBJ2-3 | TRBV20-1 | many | TGCAGTGCTAGAACGGCAGGGGGCCTAGATACGCAGTATTTT | CSARTAGGLDTQYF
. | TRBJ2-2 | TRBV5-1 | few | TGCGCCAGCAGCCTCCGGGACGTGGACACCGGGGAGCTGTTTTTT | CASSLRDVDTGELFF
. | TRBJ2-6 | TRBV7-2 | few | TGTGCCAGCAGCTCCCAGTTTTCTGGGGCCAACGTCCTGACTTTC | CASSSQFSGANVLTF
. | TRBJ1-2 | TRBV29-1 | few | TGCAGCGTTGAAGACCGGGCCGACAACGGCGGTGGCTACACCTTC | CSVEDRADNGGGYTF